This passage covers 5 T cell receptor beta chains from one sample sequenced in a study of T cell responses to AZD1222 COVID-19 vaccine. Sequenced by immunoSEQ multiplex PCR; TCRdb stores in-frame clones only, minus some. The sample lists more than 140,000 clones, under 95% occurring once. The sample consisted of peripheral blood, taken on day 0 of AZD1222 vaccination. Receptor source: an adult in good health.

The rearrangement joins TRBV4-2 to TRBJ1-6, with D unresolved. The CDR3 totals 16 residues. V was clipped by 1 base and J by 6 bases, with 13 bases between them. CDR1 and CDR2 (germline): LGHNA, YNFKEQ. CDR3 amino acids: CASSQGLGRSNSPLHF. CDR3 DNA: TGTGCCAGCAGCCAAGGTCTTGGACGAAGTAATTCACCCCTCCACTTT.

CDR3 nucleotides: TGTGCCAGCAGCTTGGGAGGGGGCGCGAACACCGGGGAGCTGTTTTTT. Translating gives CASSLGGGANTGELFF. The V call is TRBV5-4, the J call TRBJ2-2; 7 bases are a match to TRBD1. This CDR3 is built from 16 residues. V was pared by 0 bases and J by 0 bases, with 2 bases of the junction left unmatched. Germline CDR1 SGHNT, CDR2 YYREEE (reference sequence). Full variable domain (rest looked up from reference TRBV5-4 and TRBJ2-2): ETGVTQSPTHLIKTRGQQVTLRCSSQSGHNTVSWYQQALGQGPQFIFQYYREEENGRGNFPPRFSGLQFPNYSSELNVNALELDDSALYLCASSLGGGANTGELFFGEGSRLTVL.

The chain recombines TRBV14 with TRBJ2-3; D gene unclear. From germline, CDR1 is SGHDN and CDR2 FVKESK. The V end lost 1 base, the J end lost 5 bases, and 10 bases lay between the germline ends. The CDR3 loop spans 14 amino acids. The CDR3 protein is CASSQVGLRDTQYF. In DNA, the CDR3 is TGTGCCAGCAGCCAAGTGGGGTTACGAGATACGCAGTATTTT.

The J gene is TRBJ1-5, the V gene TRBV9; 9 bases match TRBD1. V lost 4 bases, J lost 9 bases, and 14 bases stayed unmatched. Germline CDR1 SGDLS, CDR2 YYNGEE. This CDR3 comprises 16 residues. The CDR3 nucleotides read TGTGCCAGCAGCCCCGGGACAGGGCGAAGTTCTCGGCCCCAGCATTTT. Protein: CASSPGTGRSSRPQHF.

As regards this clone: The junction shows a germline mismatch at one end, possibly a read error. This sequence joins TRBV7-7 and TRBJ1-3; the D gene is possibly TRBD1 (5 bases). Germline V CDR1 and CDR2: SSHAT, FNYEAQ (reference sequence). CDR3 length: 21 amino acids. This CDR3 is CASSLRPEGPSAGSSGNTIYF. The CDR3, as DNA: TGTGCTAGCAGCTTAAGACCGGAGGGACCCAGTGCGGGGAGCTCTGGAAACACCATATATTTT.